The source of this T cell receptor (beta chain) is a study of blood T cells in healthy people across ages (dated by TCRdb to the mid-2010s). Some background on the complete study: In model experiments, template switching captured roughly one uniquely barcoded TCR beta cDNA molecule for every two T cells. Two additional independent replicas of 1 million unique cDNA reads from the same blood draw were analyzed for two donors (one aged 18 to 29 and one aged 80 or older). Age-related changes in TCR beta repertoire diversity were measured in the study by deep sequencing normalized with unique cDNA molecular identifiers. Four age groups were formed from the donors: young (average approximately 17 years), middle-aged (approximately 40), aged (62) and long-lived (approximately 80). To avoid experimental bias, donors of different ages were spread randomly across the sequencing lanes. Overall study results and their limits: Estimates of total diversity based on one million sequenced T cells were regarded as lower bounds and as underestimates. As age increased, observed TCR beta diversity per million T cells dropped in a roughly linear way, and a significant reduction was already evident by age about 40. Observed TCR beta diversity correlated strongly with the percentage of naive T cells measured by flow cytometry. Conclusive comparison of naive and antigen-experienced compartments was prevented by the profiling of bulk unsorted PBMCs. Compared with the aged group, more naive CD4+ T cells, fewer expanded clones and increased TCR diversity were shown by the long-lived group, suggesting age selection. The CMV infection status of donors was not known, potentially confounding age-related changes in expanded clonotypes.

CDR1 and CDR2 are drawn from the germline V gene: SQVTM, ANQGSEA. Trimming accounts for 0 bases at V and 6 bases at J, while the number of junction bases matched to no gene is 6. Its CDR3 holds 15 amino acids, cysteine through phenylalanine. Of the read, only the CDR3 DNA is kept; its 45 bases are in frame from base 1. Of note for this clonotype: The clone's antigen remains unknown. No base quality information exists; no much larger clone differs at one position.

Donors were under 40 systemically healthy Caucasian individuals from Russia aged 6 to 90 years. Around 10 milliliters of peripheral blood were drawn from each donor into EDTA-treated Vacutainer tubes. PBMCs were isolated by Ficoll-Paque density-gradient centrifugation, with at least 7 million obtained per sample. Total RNA was extracted from PBMCs with Trizol reagent, with at least 6 micrograms obtained per sample. Naive CD45RAhigh/CD27high T cell percentages were measured by flow cytometry on a PBMC aliquot from every donor. The library was generated by 5' RACE. A second PCR of roughly 7 to 11 cycles was run with a J-beta primer mix and a sample-barcoded 5' primer. A template-switch 5' adaptor carrying 12 random nucleotides introduced a unique molecular identifier onto each TCR beta cDNA molecule. At least 3 million CDR3-containing paired-end reads were obtained from each sample. The Mint cDNA synthesis kit, primed by a TRBC-specific oligonucleotide, was used to synthesize first-strand cDNA from all RNA. Following uracil-DNA glycosylase treatment, all cDNA underwent a first 18-cycle PCR with the universal primers M1SS and BC2_uni_R. The authors' pipeline ran thus. For normalization, 1 million high-quality reads, each with a distinct molecular identifier, were randomly selected from each sample. Reads with shared molecular identifiers were discarded instead of being binned into consensus sequences. MiTCR, set to a Q25 quality threshold and the strictest error-elimination algorithm, was used for CDR3 identification, clonotype clustering and error correction. Lower-bound total TCR beta diversity was estimated with a nonparametric unseen species model using Euler transformation. TCRdb reran the public reads through fastp at Q25 and MiXCR, keeping productive beta chains. When rows share a CDR3 protein, they turn into one entry using the most common DNA and genes. TCRdb's processing, not the study's, gives the V and J calls here. The sample table shows over 1,500,000 distinct CDR3 sequences, and about two fifths are seen once. The ten largest account for roughly 23% of the sample.

The TCR comes from a human donor in good health. Sequenced material: blood. The receptor chain draws on TRBV29-1 and TRBJ2-1; 9 nucleotides in the junction match TRBD1. The CDR3 is CSVEEQGAEPNEQFF. The DNA is as follows: TGCAGCGTTGAAGAACAGGGGGCGGAACCCAATGAGCAGTTCTTC.